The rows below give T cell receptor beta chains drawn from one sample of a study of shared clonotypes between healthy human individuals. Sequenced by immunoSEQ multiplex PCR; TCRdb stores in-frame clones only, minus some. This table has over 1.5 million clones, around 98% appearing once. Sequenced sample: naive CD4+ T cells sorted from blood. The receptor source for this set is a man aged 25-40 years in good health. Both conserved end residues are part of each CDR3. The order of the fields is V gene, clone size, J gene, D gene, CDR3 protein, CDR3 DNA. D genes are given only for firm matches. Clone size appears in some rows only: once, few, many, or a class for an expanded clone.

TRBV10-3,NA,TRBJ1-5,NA,CASRGDNQPQHF,TGTGCCAGCAGGGGAGACAATCAGCCCCAGCATTTT
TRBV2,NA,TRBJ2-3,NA,CASSGHSTDTQYF,TGTGCCAGCAGTGGACATAGCACAGATACGCAGTATTTT
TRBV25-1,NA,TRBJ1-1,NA,CASSVQGPRAFF,TGTGCCAGCAGTGTGCAGGGGCCAAGGGCTTTCTTT
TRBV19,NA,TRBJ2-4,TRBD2,CASSIGRARYF,TGTGCCAGTAGTATTGGGAGGGCCCGGTACTTC
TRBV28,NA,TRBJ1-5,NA,CASSLGVRNSNQPQHF,TGTGCCAGCAGTTTGGGGGTTCGAAATAGCAATCAGCCCCAGCATTTT
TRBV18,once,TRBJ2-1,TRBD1,CASSPPMGQGRSYNEQFF,TGTGCCAGCTCACCACCGATGGGACAGGGTCGGTCCTACAATGAGCAGTTCTTC
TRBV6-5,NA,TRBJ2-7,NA,CASSYSRGSSYEQYF,TGTGCCAGCAGTTACTCAAGGGGAAGCTCCTACGAGCAGTACTTC
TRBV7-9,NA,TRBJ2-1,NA,CASSFLQYNEQFF,TGTGCCAGCAGCTTTCTCCAGTACAATGAGCAGTTCTTC
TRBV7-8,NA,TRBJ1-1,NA,CASSQWGVSNTEAFF,TGTGCCAGCAGCCAATGGGGGGTCTCGAACACTGAAGCTTTCTTT
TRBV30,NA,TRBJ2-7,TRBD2,CAWSGTGTSAYEQYF,TGTGCCTGGAGCGGTACCGGGACTAGCGCCTACGAGCAGTACTTC
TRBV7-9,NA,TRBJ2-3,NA,CASSRRGDGETSSTDTQYF,TGTGCCAGCAGCAGGAGGGGGGACGGCGAAACCTCTAGCACAGATACGCAGTATTTT
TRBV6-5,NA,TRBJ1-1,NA,CASSQTGNTEAFF,TGTGCCAGCAGCCAGACTGGAAACACTGAAGCTTTCTTT
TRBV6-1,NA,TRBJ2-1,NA,CASSDFQVGGNEQFF,TGTGCCAGCAGTGATTTTCAGGTCGGGGGCAATGAGCAGTTCTTC
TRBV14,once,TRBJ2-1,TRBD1,CASSQGGTVPNEQFF,TGTGCCAGCAGCCAAGGTGGGACAGTACCAAATGAGCAGTTCTTC
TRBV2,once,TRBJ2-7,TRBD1,CASSDRTGGYEQYF,TGTGCCAGCAGTGACAGGACAGGGGGCTACGAGCAGTACTTC
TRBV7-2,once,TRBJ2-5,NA,CASSLTGAPETQYF,TGTGCCAGCAGCTTAACCGGGGCCCCAGAGACCCAGTACTTC
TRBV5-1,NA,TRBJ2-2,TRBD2,CASSLEELAGDTGELFF,TGCGCCAGCAGCTTGGAGGAACTAGCGGGAGACACCGGGGAGCTGTTTTTT
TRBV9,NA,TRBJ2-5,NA,CASSALGSQGETQYF,TGTGCCAGCAGCGCTTTAGGCTCCCAGGGAGAGACCCAGTACTTC
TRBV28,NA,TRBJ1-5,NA,CASSLYAGAGNQPQHF,TGTGCCAGCAGTTTGTATGCCGGGGCCGGCAATCAGCCCCAGCATTTT
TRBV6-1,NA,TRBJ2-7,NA,CASTDSFLSEQYF,TGTGCCAGCACAGACTCTTTTCTCTCCGAGCAGTACTTC
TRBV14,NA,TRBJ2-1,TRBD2,CASSRLAGAYNEQFF,TGTGCCAGCAGTCGGCTAGCGGGGGCCTACAATGAGCAGTTCTTC
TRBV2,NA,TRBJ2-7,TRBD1,CASSETGQGVYEQYF,TGTGCCAGCAGTGAAACAGGACAGGGCGTCTACGAGCAGTACTTC
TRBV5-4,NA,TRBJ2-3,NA,CASSLGTGFTDTQYF,TGTGCCAGCAGCTTGGGAACGGGATTCACAGATACGCAGTATTTT
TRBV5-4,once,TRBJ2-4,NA,CASSANNKNIQYF,TGTGCCAGCAGCGCCAACAACAAAAACATTCAGTACTTC
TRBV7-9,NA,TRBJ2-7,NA,CASSVDYEQYF,TGTGCCAGCAGCGTGGACTACGAGCAGTACTTC
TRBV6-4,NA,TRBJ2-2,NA,CASSDLSGGTGELFF,TGTGCCAGCAGTGACTTGTCAGGGGGGACCGGGGAGCTGTTTTTT
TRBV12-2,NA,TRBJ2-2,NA,CASRLVYSNTGELFF,TGTGCAAGTCGCTTAGTCTACAGTAACACCGGGGAGCTGTTTTTT
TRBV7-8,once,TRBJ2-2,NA,CASSLARVQTTGELFF,TGTGCCAGCAGCTTAGCGCGGGTACAAACCACCGGGGAGCTGTTTTTT
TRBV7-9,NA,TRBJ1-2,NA,CASSYGDYGYTF,TGTGCCAGCAGCTACGGGGACTATGGCTACACCTTC
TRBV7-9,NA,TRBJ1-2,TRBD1,CASSQEIDREYGYTF,TGTGCCAGCAGCCAGGAGATTGACAGGGAGTATGGCTACACCTTC
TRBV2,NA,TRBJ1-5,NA,CASSDGQPQHF,TGTGCCAGCAGTGATGGTCAGCCCCAGCATTTT
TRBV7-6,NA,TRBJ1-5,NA,CASSPGLGKQPQHF,TGTGCCAGCAGCCCCGGTTTAGGGAAACAGCCCCAGCATTTT
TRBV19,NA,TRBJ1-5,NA,CASSIGRGRGSYQPQHF,TGTGCCAGTAGTATAGGCCGAGGCAGGGGATCCTATCAGCCCCAGCATTTT
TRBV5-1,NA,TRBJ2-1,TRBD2,CASSLGLAETYNEQFF,TGCGCCAGCAGCCTGGGGCTAGCGGAAACTTACAATGAGCAGTTCTTC
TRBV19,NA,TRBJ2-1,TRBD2,CASSMNPGGDEQFF,TGTGCCAGTAGTATGAACCCTGGGGGGGATGAGCAGTTCTTC
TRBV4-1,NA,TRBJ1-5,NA,CASSQTDSTASNQPQHF,TGCGCCAGCAGCCAAACGGACAGCACAGCCTCTAATCAGCCCCAGCATTTT
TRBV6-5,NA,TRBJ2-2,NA,CASSSLTGELFF,TGTGCCAGCAGCTCCCTCACCGGGGAGCTGTTTTTT
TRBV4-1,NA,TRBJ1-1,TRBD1,CASSNPGQGAAEAFF,TGCGCCAGCAGCAACCCGGGACAGGGGGCTGCTGAAGCTTTCTTT
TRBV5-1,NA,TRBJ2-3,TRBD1,CASSPGQETDTQYF,TGCGCCAGCAGCCCCGGACAGGAAACAGATACGCAGTATTTT
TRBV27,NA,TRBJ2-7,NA,CASSSPPGVEGYEQYF,TGTGCCAGCAGCTCCCCCCCGGGGGTTGAAGGGTACGAGCAGTACTTC
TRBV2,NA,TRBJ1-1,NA,CASDFMNTEAFF,TGTGCCAGCGACTTCATGAACACTGAAGCTTTCTTT
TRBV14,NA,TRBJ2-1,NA,CASSQLTAGTYNEQFF,TGTGCCAGCAGCCAATTAACGGCGGGAACCTACAATGAGCAGTTCTTC
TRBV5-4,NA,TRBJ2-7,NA,CASSKKPQGEQYF,TGTGCCAGCAGCAAAAAGCCCCAGGGGGAGCAGTACTTC
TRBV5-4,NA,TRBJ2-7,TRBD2,CASRKGLAEYEQYF,TGTGCCAGCCGAAAGGGACTAGCGGAATACGAGCAGTACTTC
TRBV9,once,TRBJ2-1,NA,CASSFRLQDEQFF,TGTGCCAGCAGCTTCCGCTTGCAGGATGAGCAGTTCTTC
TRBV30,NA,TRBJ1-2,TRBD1,CAWRAKTGVNYGYTF,TGTGCCTGGAGAGCGAAAACAGGGGTTAACTATGGCTACACCTTC
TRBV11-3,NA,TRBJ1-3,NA,CASSQGGSGNTIYF,TGTGCCAGCAGCCAGGGCGGCTCTGGAAACACCATATATTTT
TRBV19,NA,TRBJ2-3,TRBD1,CASSIVGGQGQYF,TGTGCCAGTAGTATAGTAGGGGGACAGGGTCAGTATTTT
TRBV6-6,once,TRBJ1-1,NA,CASSPSGTEAFF,TGTGCCAGCAGTCCGAGTGGAACTGAAGCTTTCTTT
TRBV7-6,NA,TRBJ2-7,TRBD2,CASSPAVGRANEQYF,TGTGCCAGCAGCCCAGCCGTTGGGAGGGCCAACGAGCAGTACTTC
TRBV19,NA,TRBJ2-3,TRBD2,CASSIVSGLSTDTQYF,TGTGCCAGTAGTATAGTTAGCGGGTTGAGCACAGATACGCAGTATTTT
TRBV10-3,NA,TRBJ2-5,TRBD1,CAIRRDRAYGTQYF,TGTGCCATCAGGAGGGACAGGGCGTACGGGACCCAGTACTTC
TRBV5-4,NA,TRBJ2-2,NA,CASSLTGNTGELFF,TGTGCCAGCAGCTTGACCGGAAACACCGGGGAGCTGTTTTTT